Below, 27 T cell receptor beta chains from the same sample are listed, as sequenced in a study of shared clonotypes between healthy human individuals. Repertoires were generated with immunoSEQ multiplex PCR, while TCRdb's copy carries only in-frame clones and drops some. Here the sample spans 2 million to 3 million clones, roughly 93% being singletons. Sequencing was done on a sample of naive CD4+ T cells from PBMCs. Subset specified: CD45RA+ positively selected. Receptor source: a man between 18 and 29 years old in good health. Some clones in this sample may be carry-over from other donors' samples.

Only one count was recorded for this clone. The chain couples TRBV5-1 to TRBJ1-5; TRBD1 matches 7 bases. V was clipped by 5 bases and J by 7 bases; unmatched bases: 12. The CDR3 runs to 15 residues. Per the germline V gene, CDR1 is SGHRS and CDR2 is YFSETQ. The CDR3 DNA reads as TGCGCCAGCAGAAGGGACAGCGCAATGGGGCAGCCCCAGCATTTT. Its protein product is CASRRDSAMGQPQHF.

The CDR3 DNA reads TGTGCCAGCGGCCTTCGGCGGGTCGTAGCTGAAGCTTTCTTT. Translated: CASGLRRVVAEAFF. This chain uses TRBV7-2 with TRBJ1-1; D remains ambiguous. The CDR3 extends over 14 amino acids. The V gene's germline CDR1 is SGHTA and CDR2 FQGNSA. V lost 8 bases and J 6 bases, leaving 19 bases between the germline ends. Using reference TRBV7-2 and TRBJ1-1 for the parts outside the CDR3, the full variable domain is GAGVSQSPSNKVTEKGKDVELRCDPISGHTALYWYRQSLGQGLEFLIYFQGNSAPDKSGLPSDRFSAERTGGSVSTLTIQRTQQEDSAVYLCASGLRRVVAEAFFGQGTRLTVV.

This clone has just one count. For the CDR3, the DNA is TGTGCCAGCAGCGCGACAGATAAGGGAAACACCATATATTTT. Translating it yields CASSATDKGNTIYF. The chain recombines TRBV9 with TRBJ1-3; possible D gene TRBD1, 5 bases. The germline V and J ends were trimmed by 3 bases and 4 bases, with 11 bases remaining between them. The germline CDR1 and CDR2 sequences are SGDLS and YYNGEE. This CDR3 is 14 amino acids long.

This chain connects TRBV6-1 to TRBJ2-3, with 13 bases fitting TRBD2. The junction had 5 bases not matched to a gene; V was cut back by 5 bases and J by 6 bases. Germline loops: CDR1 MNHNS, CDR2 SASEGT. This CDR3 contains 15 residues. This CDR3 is CASSWTSGRGDTQYF. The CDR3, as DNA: TGTGCCAGCAGTTGGACTAGCGGGAGAGGGGATACGCAGTATTTT.

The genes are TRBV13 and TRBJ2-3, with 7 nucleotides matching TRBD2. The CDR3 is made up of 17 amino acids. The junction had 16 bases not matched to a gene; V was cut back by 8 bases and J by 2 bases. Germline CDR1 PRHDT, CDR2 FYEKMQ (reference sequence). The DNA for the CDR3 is TGTGCCAGCGAATGGCTAGCGGATCCCTTTCACACAGATACGCAGTATTTT. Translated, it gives CASEWLADPFHTDTQYF.

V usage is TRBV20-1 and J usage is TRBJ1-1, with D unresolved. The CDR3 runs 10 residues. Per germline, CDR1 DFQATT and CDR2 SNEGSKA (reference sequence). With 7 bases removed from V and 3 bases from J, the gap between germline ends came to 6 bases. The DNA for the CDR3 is TGCAGTGTTGGAGACACTGAAGCTTTCTTT. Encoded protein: CSVGDTEAFF.

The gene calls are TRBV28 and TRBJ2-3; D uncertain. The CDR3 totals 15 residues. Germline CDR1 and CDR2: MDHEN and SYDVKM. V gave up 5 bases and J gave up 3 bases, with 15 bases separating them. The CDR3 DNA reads TGTGCCAGCAGTCCCGCTGGGCGGCCTACAGATACGCAGTATTTT. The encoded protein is CASSPAGRPTDTQYF.

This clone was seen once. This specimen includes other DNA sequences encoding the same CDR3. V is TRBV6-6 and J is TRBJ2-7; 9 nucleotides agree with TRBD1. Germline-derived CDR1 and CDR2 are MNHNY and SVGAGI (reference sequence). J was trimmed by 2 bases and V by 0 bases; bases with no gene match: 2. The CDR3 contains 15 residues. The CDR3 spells CASSYSRTGAYEQYF. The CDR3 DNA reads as TGTGCCAGCAGTTACTCAAGGACAGGGGCCTACGAGCAGTACTTC.

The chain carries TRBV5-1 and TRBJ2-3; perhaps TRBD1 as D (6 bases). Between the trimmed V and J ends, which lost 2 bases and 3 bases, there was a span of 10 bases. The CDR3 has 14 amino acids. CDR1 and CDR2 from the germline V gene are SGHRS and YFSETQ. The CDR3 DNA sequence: TGCGCCAGCAGCTTCGCAGGGGTTACAGATACGCAGTATTTT. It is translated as CASSFAGVTDTQYF.

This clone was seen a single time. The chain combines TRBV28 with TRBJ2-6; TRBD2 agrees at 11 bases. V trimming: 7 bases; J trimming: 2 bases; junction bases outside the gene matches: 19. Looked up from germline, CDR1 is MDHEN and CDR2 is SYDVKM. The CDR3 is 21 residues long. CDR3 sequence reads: CASNLRRGTSGYLPGANVLTF. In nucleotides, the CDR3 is TGTGCCAGCAATCTCAGACGGGGGACTAGCGGATACCTTCCTGGGGCCAACGTCCTGACTTTC. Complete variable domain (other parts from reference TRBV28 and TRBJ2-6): DVKVTQSSRYLVKRTGEKVFLECVQDMDHENMFWYRQDPGLGLRLIYFSYDVKMKEKGDIPEGYSVSREKKERFSLILESASTNQTSMYLCASNLRRGTSGYLPGANVLTFGAGSRLTVL.

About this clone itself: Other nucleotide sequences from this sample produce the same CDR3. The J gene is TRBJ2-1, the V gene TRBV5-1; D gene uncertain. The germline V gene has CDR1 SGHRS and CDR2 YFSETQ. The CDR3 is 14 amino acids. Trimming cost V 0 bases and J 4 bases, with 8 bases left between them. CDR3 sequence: CASSLGSGYNEQFF. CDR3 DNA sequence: TGCGCCAGCAGCTTGGGGTCCGGGTACAATGAGCAGTTCTTC.

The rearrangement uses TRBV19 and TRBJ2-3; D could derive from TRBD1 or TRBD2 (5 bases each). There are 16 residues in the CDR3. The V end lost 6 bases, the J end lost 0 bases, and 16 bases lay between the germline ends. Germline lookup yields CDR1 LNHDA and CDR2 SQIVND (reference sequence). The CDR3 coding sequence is TGTGCCAGTAGAAACCTTCTCGGGGCTAGCACAGATACGCAGTATTTT. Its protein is CASRNLLGASTDTQYF.

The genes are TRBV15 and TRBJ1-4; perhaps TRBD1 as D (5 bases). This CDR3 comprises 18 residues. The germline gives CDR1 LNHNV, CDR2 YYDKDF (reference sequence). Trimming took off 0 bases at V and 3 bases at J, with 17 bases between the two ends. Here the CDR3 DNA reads TGTGCCACCAGCAGAGATTACCCCCCAGGGACTGCTAATGAAAAACTGTTTTTT. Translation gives CATSRDYPPGTANEKLFF. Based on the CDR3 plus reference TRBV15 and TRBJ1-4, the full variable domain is DAMVIQNPRYQVTQFGKPVTLSCSQTLNHNVMYWYQQKSSQAPKLLFHYYDKDFNNEADTPDNFQSRRPNTSFCFLDIRSPGLGDTAMYLCATSRDYPPGTANEKLFFGSGTQLSVL.

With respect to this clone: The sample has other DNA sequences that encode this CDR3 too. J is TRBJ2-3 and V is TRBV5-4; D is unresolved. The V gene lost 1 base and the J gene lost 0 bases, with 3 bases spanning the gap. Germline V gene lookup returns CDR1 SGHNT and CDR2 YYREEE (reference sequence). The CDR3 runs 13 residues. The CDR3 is CASSLTSTDTQYF. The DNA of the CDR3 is TGTGCCAGCAGCTTGACTAGCACAGATACGCAGTATTTT.

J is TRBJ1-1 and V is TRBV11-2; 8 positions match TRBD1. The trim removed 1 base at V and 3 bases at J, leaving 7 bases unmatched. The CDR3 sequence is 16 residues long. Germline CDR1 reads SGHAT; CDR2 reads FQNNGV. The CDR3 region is CASSLAGAGGYTEAFF. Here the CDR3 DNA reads TGTGCCAGCAGCTTAGCCGGGGCAGGGGGCTACACTGAAGCTTTCTTT. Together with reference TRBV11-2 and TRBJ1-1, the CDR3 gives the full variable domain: EAGVAQSPRYKIIEKRQSVAFWCNPISGHATLYWYQQILGQGPKLLIQFQNNGVVDDSQLPKDRFSAERLKGVDSTLKIQPAKLEDSAVYLCASSLAGAGGYTEAFFGQGTRLTVV.

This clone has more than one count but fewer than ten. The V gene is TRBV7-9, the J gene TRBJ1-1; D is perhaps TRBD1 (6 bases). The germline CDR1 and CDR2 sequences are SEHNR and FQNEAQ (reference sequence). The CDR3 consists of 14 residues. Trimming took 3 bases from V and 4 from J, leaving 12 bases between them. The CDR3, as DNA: TGTGCCAGCAGCTTTGCGGGGGCAGGCACTGAAGCTTTCTTT. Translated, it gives CASSFAGAGTEAFF.

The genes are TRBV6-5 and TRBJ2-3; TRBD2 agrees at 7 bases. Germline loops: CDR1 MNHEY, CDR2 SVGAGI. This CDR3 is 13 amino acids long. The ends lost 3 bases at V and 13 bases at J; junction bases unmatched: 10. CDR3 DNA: TGTGCCAGCAGTTATCTCGCGGAGGGAGGGAAGTATTTT. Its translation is CASSYLAEGGKYF.

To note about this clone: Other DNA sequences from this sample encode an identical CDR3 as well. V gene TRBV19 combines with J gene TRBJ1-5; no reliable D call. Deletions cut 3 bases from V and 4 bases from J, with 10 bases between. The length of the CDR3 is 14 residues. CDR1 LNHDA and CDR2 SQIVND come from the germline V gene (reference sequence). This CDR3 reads CASSIMGGNQPQHF. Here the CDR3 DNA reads TGTGCCAGTAGTATTATGGGAGGGAATCAGCCCCAGCATTTT.

CDR3: CASSLSGPLETQYF. The CDR3 DNA reads as TGTGCCAGCAGCTTATCGGGACCCTTGGAGACCCAGTACTTC. The J gene is TRBJ2-5, the V gene TRBV7-2, with D perhaps matching TRBD1 or TRBD2 (5 bases each). Germline values: CDR1 SGHTA, CDR2 FQGNSA. The CDR3 runs 14 residues. V was clipped by 2 bases and J by 5 bases, with 12 bases between them.

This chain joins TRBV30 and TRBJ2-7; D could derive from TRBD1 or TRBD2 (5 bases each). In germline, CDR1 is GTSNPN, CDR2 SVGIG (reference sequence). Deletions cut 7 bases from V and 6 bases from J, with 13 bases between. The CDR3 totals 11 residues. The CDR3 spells CASGTRGEQYF. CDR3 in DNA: TGTGCCTCCGGTACGAGGGGCGAGCAGTACTTC.

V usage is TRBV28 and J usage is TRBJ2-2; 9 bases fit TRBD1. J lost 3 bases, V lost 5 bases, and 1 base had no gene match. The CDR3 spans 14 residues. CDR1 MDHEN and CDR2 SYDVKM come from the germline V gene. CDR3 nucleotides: TGTGCCAGCAGTCGACAGGGGGACACCGGGGAGCTGTTTTTT. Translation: CASSRQGDTGELFF.

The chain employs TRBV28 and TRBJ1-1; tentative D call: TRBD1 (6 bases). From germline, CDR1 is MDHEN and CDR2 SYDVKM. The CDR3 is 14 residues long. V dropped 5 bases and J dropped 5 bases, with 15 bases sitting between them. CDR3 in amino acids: CASSPQGKRTEAFF. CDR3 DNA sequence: TGTGCCAGCAGTCCGCAGGGGAAGAGGACTGAAGCTTTCTTT.

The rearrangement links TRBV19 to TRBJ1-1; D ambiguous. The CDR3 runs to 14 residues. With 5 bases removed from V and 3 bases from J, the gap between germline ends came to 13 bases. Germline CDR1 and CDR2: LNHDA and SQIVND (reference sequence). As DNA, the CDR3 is TGTGCCAGTAGTCCCTTTAGGTCCGACACTGAAGCTTTCTTT. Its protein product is CASSPFRSDTEAFF.

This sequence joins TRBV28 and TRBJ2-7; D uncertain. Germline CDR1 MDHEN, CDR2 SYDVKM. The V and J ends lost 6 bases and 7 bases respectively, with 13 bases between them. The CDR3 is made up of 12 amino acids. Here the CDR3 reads CASRTQEREQYF. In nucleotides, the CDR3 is TGTGCCAGCAGGACCCAGGAAAGAGAGCAGTACTTC.

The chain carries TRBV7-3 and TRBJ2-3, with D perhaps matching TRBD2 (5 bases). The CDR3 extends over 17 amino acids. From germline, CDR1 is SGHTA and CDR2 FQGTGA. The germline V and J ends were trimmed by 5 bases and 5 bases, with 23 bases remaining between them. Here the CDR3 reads CASSLRPGGPGVDTQYF. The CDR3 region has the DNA TGTGCCAGCAGCCTCCGCCCTGGCGGGCCCGGGGTAGATACGCAGTATTTT.

The CDR3 nucleotides read TGTGCCAGCAGTACCCTTGGACTAGCGGGGAACACCGGGGAGCTGTTTTTT. Translation gives CASSTLGLAGNTGELFF. The V call is TRBV2, the J call TRBJ2-2; 11 nucleotides align to TRBD2. CDR3 length equals 17 residues. CDR1 and CDR2 (germline): SNHLY, FYNNEI. Trimming at V came to 5 bases and at J to 1 base, leaving 6 bases not matched to a gene.

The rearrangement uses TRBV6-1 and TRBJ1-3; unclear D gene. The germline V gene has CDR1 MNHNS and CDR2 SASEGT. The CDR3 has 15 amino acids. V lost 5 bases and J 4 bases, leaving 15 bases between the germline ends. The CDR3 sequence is CASSSAPVSGNTIYF. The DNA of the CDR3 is TGTGCCAGCAGTTCGGCCCCAGTATCGGGAAACACCATATATTTT.